Below, 2 T cell receptor beta chains from the same sample are listed, as sequenced in a study of monozygotic twins with inflammatory bowel disease. TCRdb reprocessed the 5' RACE reads and keeps a single row for each CDR3 protein, giving no DNA. The listing contains some 150,000 distinct CDR3 sequences. Sequencing was carried out using blood. Every receptor here comes from a human donor with ulcerative colitis or Crohn's disease, or a healthy co-twin of an affected twin (not recorded which).

The chain is built from TRBV20-1 and TRBJ2-2; TCRdb's assignment of TRBD2 cannot be checked, as there is no DNA. The V gene's germline CDR1 is DFQATT and CDR2 SNEGSKA (reference sequence). This CDR3 is built from 14 residues. The CDR3 region is CSASVAGGSGELFF.

The gene calls are TRBV5-1 and TRBJ2-7. CDR3 length: 14 amino acids. The germline gives CDR1 SGHRS, CDR2 YFSETQ. The CDR3 sequence is CASSLATISYEQYF.